The 10 T cell receptor beta chains below all came from one sample that was sequenced in a study of monozygotic twins with inflammatory bowel disease. TCRdb re-called the 5' RACE reads and gives one entry per CDR3 protein, without DNA. There are approximately 380,000 distinct CDR3 sequences in the sample, with around 2.6% held by the top ten. Sequencing was done on a sample of blood. The receptors shown here come from a human donor with ulcerative colitis or Crohn's disease, or a healthy co-twin of an affected twin (not recorded which).

This chain uses TRBV10-2 with TRBJ2-3; the D call from TCRdb, TRBD2, cannot be confirmed without DNA. Germline CDR1 is WSHSY and CDR2 is SAAADI. The CDR3 covers 14 residues. The CDR3: CASRLGLTPDTQYF.

The V call is TRBV7-9, the J call TRBJ2-1. Germline loops: CDR1 SEHNR, CDR2 FQNEAQ (reference sequence). The CDR3 is made up of 16 amino acids. The CDR3 is CASSPSEVGVYNEQFF.

The rearrangement uses TRBV20-1 and TRBJ1-1; TCRdb gives TRBD1 as the D gene, but with no DNA this cannot be confirmed. The germline gives CDR1 DFQATT, CDR2 SNEGSKA (reference sequence). This CDR3 has 15 residues. CDR3 sequence: CSASGTGGINTEAFF.

This chain uses TRBV12-3 or TRBV12-4 with TRBJ1-1; with no DNA, the TCRdb D assignment of TRBD1 cannot be verified. CDR3 length: 17 residues. CDR3 loop: CASSLRQGGRRNTEAFF.

V and J are TRBV18 and TRBJ1-1. In germline, CDR1 is KGHSH, CDR2 LQKENI. This CDR3 contains 16 residues. The CDR3 protein is CASSPLEGALNTEAFF.

The V and J genes are TRBV6-2 or TRBV6-3 and TRBJ2-7; TCRdb's D call of TRBD1 is untestable without DNA. The CDR3 has 16 residues. The germline gives CDR1 MNHEY, CDR2 SVGEGT. Here the CDR3 reads CASSYVRGALSYEQYF.

This chain uses TRBV5-4 with TRBJ2-5; TCRdb proposes TRBD2, but this gene call is untestable without DNA. CDR1 and CDR2 (germline): SGHNT, YYREEE (reference sequence). This CDR3 contains 14 residues. The CDR3 is CASSLVASTETQYF. The full variable domain, in which reference TRBV5-4 and TRBJ2-5 provide the parts outside the CDR3, is ETGVTQSPTHLIKTRGQQVTLRCSSQSGHNTVSWYQQALGQGPQFIFQYYREEENGRGNFPPRFSGLQFPNYSSELNVNALELDDSALYLCASSLVASTETQYFGPGTRLLVL.

The CDR3 region is CASSPPSVPGTDTQYF. The V gene is TRBV18, the J gene TRBJ2-3. The length of the CDR3 is 16 residues. CDR1 and CDR2 (germline): KGHSH, LQKENI.

The chain couples TRBV29-1 to TRBJ2-7. Germline CDR1 SQVTM, CDR2 ANQGSEA. CDR3 length: 12 residues. CDR3 region: CSVEDGMDEQYF.

The chain links TRBV4-1 to TRBJ1-1; the TRBD1 assignment by TCRdb is unverifiable without DNA. There are 16 residues in the CDR3. Germline V gene lookup returns CDR1 MGHRA and CDR2 YSYEKL. The CDR3 spells CASSQDRGGIGGEAFF.